This is a list of T cell receptor beta chains from one sample in a study of regulatory T cells in long-lasting Graves disease. TCRdb itself ran the multiplex PCR reads through MiXCR, one entry per CDR3 protein. There are approximately 400,000 distinct CDR3 sequences in the sample; 12% occur only once, and about 19% lies in the top ten. The same sample was also studied in work on T cells in Graves' hyperthyroidism and ophthalmopathy.

Sequenced material: peripheral blood mononuclear cells (PBMCs), taken at new diagnosis, from a patient treated with antithyroid drugs. These receptors were taken from a woman aged 18 to 35 with Graves disease. Each CDR3 is given with its conserved first and last residue. Fields, in order: CDR3 protein, J gene, V gene.

CASSSASGAYNEQFF TRBJ2-1 TRBV28
CASSEHTEAFF TRBJ1-1 TRBV3-1
CASSWRQMNTEAFF TRBJ1-1 TRBV12-3/TRBV12-4
CASGPGRGPLYGYTF TRBJ1-2 TRBV27
CASSVDVWTGPRVYGYTF TRBJ1-2 TRBV9
CASSLDPGGYEQYF TRBJ2-7 TRBV7-9
CASSPTDMGYTEAFF TRBJ1-1 TRBV5-1
CASSLAGSPLDTGELFF TRBJ2-2 TRBV11-2
CASSHSEIAGEQFF TRBJ2-1 TRBV7-9
CSVPSGGVGIQYF TRBJ2-4 TRBV20-1
CTSSWKTQNIQYF TRBJ2-4 TRBV7-2
CASSHQTGFQETQYF TRBJ2-5 TRBV4-3
CSAKTGGGYGYTF TRBJ1-2 TRBV20-1
CASSPAQGNGYTF TRBJ1-2 TRBV18
CASSWNFGNTIYF TRBJ1-3 TRBV12-3/TRBV12-4
CASSYARTMNTEAFF TRBJ1-1 TRBV6-2/TRBV6-3
CASSPSVGIGHASNQPQHF TRBJ1-5 TRBV27
CASSLVVRGLAGATDTQYF TRBJ2-3 TRBV13
CASSQEGGGGYGYTF TRBJ1-2 TRBV4-1
CASSQGTGSNEKLFF TRBJ1-4 TRBV3-1
CASSFTGTFYGYTF TRBJ1-2 TRBV5-5
CASSARQGAFTEAFF TRBJ1-1 TRBV12-3/TRBV12-4
CAISEGVTLYGYTF TRBJ1-2 TRBV10-3
CSASRRDTEAFF TRBJ1-1 TRBV20-1
CASSQGVGQPQHF TRBJ1-5 TRBV4-3
CASSLIYSAWREGLFF TRBJ2-2 TRBV7-2
CASSLSTNSPLHF TRBJ1-6 TRBV27
CATSREGRTEAFF TRBJ1-1 TRBV15
CASSSPPGHLATNEKLFF TRBJ1-4 TRBV7-2
CASITSGSGDTQYF TRBJ2-3 TRBV2
CASSYTLGRMNTEAFF TRBJ1-1 TRBV6-1
CASNSGLTTGELFF TRBJ2-2 TRBV5-1
CASSGGGLAGALMTDTQYF TRBJ2-3 TRBV6-2/TRBV6-3
CASSLYPPIQRPVYTF TRBJ1-2 TRBV28
CASSQYDGNYGYTF TRBJ1-2 TRBV4-3
CASNSGRSDEQFF TRBJ2-1 TRBV28
CASRLTLSSYEQYF TRBJ2-7 TRBV27
CASSQRYNEQFF TRBJ2-1 TRBV4-3
CSADTGGGNEKLFF TRBJ1-4 TRBV20-1
CASSTGTVNTEAFF TRBJ1-1 TRBV19
CSGRIGHFEAFF TRBJ1-1 TRBV29-1
CASGSAGPSGGYTF TRBJ1-2 TRBV12-5
CASTGQDVRGYTF TRBJ1-2 TRBV19
CASSLAGSTYGYTF TRBJ1-2 TRBV5-1
CASSFPGVGTGAYGYTF TRBJ1-2 TRBV5-4